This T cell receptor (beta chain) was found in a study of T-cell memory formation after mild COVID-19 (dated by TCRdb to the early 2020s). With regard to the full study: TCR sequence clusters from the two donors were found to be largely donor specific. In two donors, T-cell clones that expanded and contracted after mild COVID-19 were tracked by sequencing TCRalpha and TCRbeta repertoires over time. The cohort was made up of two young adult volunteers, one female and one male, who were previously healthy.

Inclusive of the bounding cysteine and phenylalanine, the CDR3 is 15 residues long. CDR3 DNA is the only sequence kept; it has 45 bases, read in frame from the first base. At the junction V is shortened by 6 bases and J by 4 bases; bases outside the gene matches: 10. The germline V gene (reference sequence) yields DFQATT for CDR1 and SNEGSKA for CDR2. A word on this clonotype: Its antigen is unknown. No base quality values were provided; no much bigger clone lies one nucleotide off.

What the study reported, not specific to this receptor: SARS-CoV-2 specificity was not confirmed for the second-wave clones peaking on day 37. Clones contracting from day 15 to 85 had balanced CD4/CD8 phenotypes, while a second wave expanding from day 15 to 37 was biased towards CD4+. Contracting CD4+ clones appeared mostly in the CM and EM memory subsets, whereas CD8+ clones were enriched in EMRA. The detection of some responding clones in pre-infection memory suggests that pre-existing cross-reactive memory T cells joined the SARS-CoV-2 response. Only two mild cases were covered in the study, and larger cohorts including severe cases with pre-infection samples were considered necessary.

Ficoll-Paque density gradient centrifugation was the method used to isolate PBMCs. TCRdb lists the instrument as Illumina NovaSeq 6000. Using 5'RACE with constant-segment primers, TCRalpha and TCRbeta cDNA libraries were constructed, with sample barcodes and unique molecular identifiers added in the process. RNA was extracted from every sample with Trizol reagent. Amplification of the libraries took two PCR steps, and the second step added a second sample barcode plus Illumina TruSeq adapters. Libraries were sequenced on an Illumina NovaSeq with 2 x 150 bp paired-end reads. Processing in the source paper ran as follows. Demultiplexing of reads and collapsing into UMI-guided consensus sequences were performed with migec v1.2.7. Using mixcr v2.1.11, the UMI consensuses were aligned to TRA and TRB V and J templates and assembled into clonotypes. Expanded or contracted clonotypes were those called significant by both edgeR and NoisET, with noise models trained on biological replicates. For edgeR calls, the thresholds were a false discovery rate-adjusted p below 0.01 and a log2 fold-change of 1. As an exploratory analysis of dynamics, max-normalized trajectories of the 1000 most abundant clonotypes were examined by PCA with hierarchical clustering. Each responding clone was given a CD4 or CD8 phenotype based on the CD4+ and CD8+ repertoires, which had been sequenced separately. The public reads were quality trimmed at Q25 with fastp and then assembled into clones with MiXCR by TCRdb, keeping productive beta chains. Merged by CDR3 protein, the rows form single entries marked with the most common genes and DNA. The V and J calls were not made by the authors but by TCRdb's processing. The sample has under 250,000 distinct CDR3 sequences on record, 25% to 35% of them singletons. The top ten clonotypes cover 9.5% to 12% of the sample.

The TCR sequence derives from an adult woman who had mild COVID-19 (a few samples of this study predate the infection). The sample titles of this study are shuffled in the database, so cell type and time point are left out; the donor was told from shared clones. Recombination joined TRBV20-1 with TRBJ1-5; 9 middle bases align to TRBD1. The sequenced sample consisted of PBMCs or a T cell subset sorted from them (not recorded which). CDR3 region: CSAKMGTGLNQPQHF. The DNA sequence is TGCAGTGCAAAGATGGGGACAGGGCTGAATCAGCCCCAGCATTTT.